A single sample is the source of the 13 T cell receptor beta chains below, sequenced in a study of shared clonotypes between healthy human individuals. As defined, naive CD8 cells were CD45RO-negative and positively selected for CCR7, with terminally differentiated effector memory CD45RA+ cells excluded. TCRdb's table, derived via immunoSEQ multiplex PCR, lists solely in-frame clones and lacks some. Found here are around 2,100,000 clones, around 96% of them singletons; the top ten hold 0.95% to 1.5%. Sequenced input: naive CD8+ T cells sorted from blood. All receptors come from a man younger than 35 in good health.

Notes on this clone: Other DNA sequences in the same sample also yield this CDR3. V and J are TRBV7-9 and TRBJ2-7; D assignment may be TRBD1 or TRBD2 (5 bases each). This CDR3 region has 15 residues. CDR1 is SEHNR and CDR2 is FQNEAQ in the germline V gene (reference sequence). V lost 0 bases, J lost 0 bases, and 9 bases lay in between. CDR3 protein: CASSLAQGVSYEQYF. In DNA, the CDR3 is TGTGCCAGCAGCTTAGCCCAGGGAGTCTCCTACGAGCAGTACTTC. Together with reference TRBV7-9 and TRBJ2-7, the CDR3 gives the full variable domain: DTGVSQNPRHKITKRGQNVTFRCDPISEHNRLYWYRQTLGQGPEFLTYFQNEAQLEKSRLLSDRFSAERPKGSFSTLEIQRTEQGDSAMYLCASSLAQGVSYEQYFGPGTRLTVT.

The rearrangement uses TRBV10-3 and TRBJ1-1; D is perhaps TRBD1 (5 bases). The length of the CDR3 is 14 residues. With 7 bases removed from V and 0 bases from J, the gap between germline ends came to 12 bases. Per germline, CDR1 ENHRY and CDR2 SYGVKD. As DNA, the CDR3 is TGTGCCATCAAAAACTGGGGCCTGAACACTGAAGCTTTCTTT. Protein: CAIKNWGLNTEAFF.

The chain joins TRBV9 to TRBJ2-3; the D gene is possibly TRBD2 (6 bases). From germline, CDR1 is SGDLS and CDR2 YYNGEE. Deletions cut 0 bases from V and 5 bases from J, with 16 bases between. This CDR3 has 16 amino acids. The CDR3 loop is CASSVEGGSSEDTQYF. The DNA of the CDR3 is TGTGCCAGCAGCGTAGAGGGTGGGTCTAGCGAAGATACGCAGTATTTT.

V usage is TRBV30 and J usage is TRBJ1-3, with D possibly matching TRBD1 (6 bases). This CDR3 comprises 13 residues. Trimming cost V 8 bases and J 3 bases, with 14 bases left between them. Germline V lookup: CDR1 GTSNPN, CDR2 SVGIG (reference sequence). The CDR3 reads CALAGESGNTIYF. CDR3 sequence (DNA): TGTGCCCTAGCAGGGGAAAGTGGAAACACCATATATTTT.

The gene calls are TRBV5-6 and TRBJ1-1; 7 bases fit TRBD1. Trimming cost V 4 bases and J 7 bases; bases outside gene matches: 4. This CDR3 is built from 12 residues. Germline V gene lookup returns CDR1 SGHDT and CDR2 YYEEEE. This chain's CDR3 is CASSRGTVEAFF. CDR3 DNA sequence: TGTGCCAGCAGCCGTGGGACAGTTGAAGCTTTCTTT. Full variable domain (missing parts from reference TRBV5-6 and TRBJ1-1): DAGVTQSPTHLIKTRGQQVTLRCSPKSGHDTVSWYQQALGQGPQFIFQYYEEEERQRGNFPDRFSGHQFPNYSSELNVNALLLGDSALYLCASSRGTVEAFFGQGTRLTVV.

In regard to this clone: Additional DNA sequences in this sample encode the identical CDR3. This rearrangement joins TRBV7-9 to TRBJ2-3; D may be TRBD1 or TRBD2 (7 bases each). V was trimmed by 1 base and J by 3 bases, leaving 11 bases between them. Germline V gene lookup returns CDR1 SEHNR and CDR2 FQNEAQ (reference sequence). The CDR3 extends over 15 amino acids. The CDR3 DNA reads TGTGCCAGCAGCTTAGGACAGGGAGGGACAGATACGCAGTATTTT. Translated, it gives CASSLGQGGTDTQYF.

The rearrangement joins TRBV5-8 to TRBJ1-5, with D uncertain. Germline values: CDR1 SGHTS, CDR2 YDEGEE. The CDR3 sequence is 14 residues long. V shed 1 base and J shed 5 bases, with 10 bases lying between them. The CDR3 sequence: CASSLFVEDQPQHF. The CDR3, as DNA: TGTGCCAGCAGCTTGTTTGTCGAGGATCAGCCCCAGCATTTT.

Of note for this clone: Other DNA sequences in this specimen translate into the identical CDR3. This chain links TRBV13 with TRBJ2-7; D possibly corresponds to TRBD2 (5 bases). Trimming pared 1 base from V and 2 bases from J, leaving 9 bases between. Germline V CDR1 and CDR2: PRHDT, FYEKMQ (reference sequence). CDR3 length equals 14 residues. For the CDR3, the DNA is TGTGCCAGCAGCTTAGAGGGAGCCGCCTACGAGCAGTACTTC. It specifies CASSLEGAAYEQYF.

The chain carries TRBV13 and TRBJ2-7, with D perhaps matching TRBD1 (6 bases). V was trimmed by 0 bases and J by 5 bases, leaving 14 bases between them. The CDR3 has 15 amino acids. CDR1 and CDR2 (germline): PRHDT, FYEKMQ (reference sequence). CDR3 nucleotides: TGTGCCAGCAGCTTAGGTCTGGGGGCCCACCACGAGCAGTACTTC. This encodes CASSLGLGAHHEQYF.

The chain joins TRBV29-1 to TRBJ2-7, with 7 bases lining up with TRBD1. J lost 2 bases, V lost 7 bases, and 11 bases had no gene match. This CDR3 has 14 amino acids. The germline V gene has CDR1 SQVTM and CDR2 ANQGSEA. The CDR3 loop is CSALGTEGAYEQYF. The CDR3 DNA sequence: TGCAGCGCCCTTGGGACAGAGGGAGCCTACGAGCAGTACTTC.

As concerns this clone: The germline gene is not matched at one end of the junction; a read error may be the cause. The chain has TRBV4-1 and TRBJ2-7, with D perhaps matching TRBD2 (5 bases). Germline V gene sequence: CDR1 MGHRA, CDR2 YSYEKL. CDR3 length: 12 residues. The CDR3 loop is CASSQISGSPHF. CDR3 nucleotides: TGCGCCAGCAGCCAAATAAGCGGATCCCCGCACTTC.

The V gene is TRBV30, the J gene TRBJ2-1; weak D call: TRBD2 (6 bases). There are 15 residues in the CDR3. CDR1 and CDR2 (germline): GTSNPN, SVGIG (reference sequence). CDR3: CANGWLGGTNNEQFF. The CDR3 coding sequence is TGTGCTAATGGATGGCTCGGGGGAACTAATAATGAGCAGTTCTTC.

The genes are TRBV13 and TRBJ2-5, with D hard to call. Germline V lookup: CDR1 PRHDT, CDR2 FYEKMQ (reference sequence). There are 13 residues in the CDR3. V shed 5 bases and J shed 5 bases, with 12 bases lying between them. CDR3 protein: CASSPTAMETQYF. The CDR3 bases are TGTGCCAGCAGCCCGACCGCCATGGAGACCCAGTACTTC.